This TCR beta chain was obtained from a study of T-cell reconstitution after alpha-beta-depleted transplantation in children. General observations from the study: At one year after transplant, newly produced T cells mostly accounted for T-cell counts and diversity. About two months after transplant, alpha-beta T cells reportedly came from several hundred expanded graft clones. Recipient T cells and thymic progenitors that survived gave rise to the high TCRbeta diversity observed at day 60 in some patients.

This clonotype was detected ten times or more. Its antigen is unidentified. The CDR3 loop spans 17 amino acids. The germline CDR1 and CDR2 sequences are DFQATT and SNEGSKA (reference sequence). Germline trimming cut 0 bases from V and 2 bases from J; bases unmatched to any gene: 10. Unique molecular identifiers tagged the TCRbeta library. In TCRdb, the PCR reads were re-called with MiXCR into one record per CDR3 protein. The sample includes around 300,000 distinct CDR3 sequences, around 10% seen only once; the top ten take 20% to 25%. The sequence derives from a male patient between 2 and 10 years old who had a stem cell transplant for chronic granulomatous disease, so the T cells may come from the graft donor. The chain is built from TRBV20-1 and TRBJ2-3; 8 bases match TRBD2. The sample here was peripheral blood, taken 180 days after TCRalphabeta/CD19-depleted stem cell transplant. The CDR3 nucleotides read TGCAGTGCTAGAGATCGGAGCGGGAGTCGGACCACAGATACGCAGTATTTT. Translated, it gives CSARDRSGSRTTDTQYF.